Listed below are T cell receptor beta chains from one sample, sequenced in a study of naive and memory T cell subsets. Each CDR3 protein gets one entry after TCRdb re-called the UMI-ligation and nested PCR reads with MiXCR. Of 150,000 or so distinct CDR3 sequences in the sample, over 20% were seen once. The sequencing sample was made of naive CD4+ T cells from blood. The receptor source for this set is a human donor in good health. Both conserved end residues are part of each CDR3. Fields, in order: J gene, V gene, D gene, clone size, CDR3 protein, CDR3 DNA. The D gene is left open where the match is weak. Clone size is not always given. Where it is, it says once, few, many or a class for expanded clones.

TRBJ2-7,TRBV7-9,.,many,CASSNSYEQYF,TGTGCCAGCAGCAACTCCTACGAGCAGTACTTC
TRBJ2-7,TRBV10-3,.,few,CATGQRGEQYF,TGTGCCACCGGCCAACGGGGCGAGCAGTACTTC
TRBJ2-3,TRBV9,.,.,CASSAQTDTQYF,TGTGCCAGCAGCGCCCAGACAGATACGCAGTATTTT
TRBJ2-7,TRBV10-1,.,few,CASSESTSFWRDEQYF,TGCGCCAGCAGTGAGTCGACGTCTTTCTGGAGGGACGAGCAGTACTTC
TRBJ1-2,TRBV18,.,few,CASSRYQDGYTF,TGTGCCAGCTCACGCTATCAAGATGGCTACACCTTC
TRBJ2-5,TRBV28,.,.,CASSFREGGRETQYF,TGTGCCAGCAGTTTCCGGGAAGGAGGTAGAGAGACCCAGTACTTC
TRBJ2-3,TRBV6-6,.,few,CASSFTVSTDTQYF,TGTGCCAGCAGTTTTACAGTTAGCACAGATACGCAGTATTTT
TRBJ1-6,TRBV6-2/TRBV6-3,.,.,CASSYVTSGANNSPLHF,TGTGCCAGCAGTTACGTCACGTCTGGAGCCAATAATTCACCCCTCCACTTT
TRBJ2-5,TRBV6-2/TRBV6-3,TRBD1,.,CASSDTQGAQETQYF,TGTGCCAGCAGTGACACACAGGGGGCTCAGGAGACCCAGTACTTC
TRBJ2-7,TRBV28,TRBD2,many,CASSLWVSGSSYEQYF,TGTGCCAGCAGTTTATGGGTTAGCGGGAGCTCCTACGAGCAGTACTTC
TRBJ2-4,TRBV28,.,.,CASSLRTRQKNIQYF,TGTGCCAGCAGTTTACGTACCAGACAGAAAAACATTCAGTACTTC
TRBJ1-5,TRBV24-1,.,.,CATSDDSRSQHF,TGTGCCACCAGTGATGACAGCAGGTCCCAGCATTTT
TRBJ2-3,TRBV5-1,.,few,CASSLGEADTQYF,TGCGCCAGCAGCTTGGGGGAGGCAGATACGCAGTATTTT
TRBJ2-2,TRBV7-9,TRBD2,few,CASSLRTSGRGNTGELFF,TGTGCCAGCAGCTTACGGACTAGCGGGAGGGGTAACACCGGGGAGCTGTTTTTT
TRBJ2-7,TRBV19,.,.,CASRPSAGSDRGEQYF,TGTGCCAGTCGTCCCTCCGCTGGGAGCGACCGGGGCGAGCAGTACTTC
TRBJ2-4,TRBV30,.,few,CAGGIGQNIQYF,TGTGCCGGGGGCATTGGGCAAAACATTCAGTACTTC
TRBJ2-7,TRBV12-3/TRBV12-4,.,.,CARRGGPSSYEQYF,TGTGCCAGGAGGGGGGGGCCGAGCTCCTACGAGCAGTACTTC
TRBJ2-6,TRBV20-1,.,many,CSARPDRANVLTF,TGCAGTGCTAGACCCGACAGGGCCAACGTCCTGACTTTC
TRBJ2-7,TRBV28,TRBD1,many,CASSLQGQGKYEQYF,TGTGCCAGCAGCCTCCAGGGACAGGGGAAATACGAGCAGTACTTC
TRBJ2-5,TRBV2,.,.,CASSLNRKETQYF,TGTGCCAGCAGTCTCAACAGGAAAGAGACCCAGTACTTC
TRBJ2-5,TRBV20-1,TRBD2,.,CSAAGLAGGPQETQYF,TGCAGTGCCGCGGGACTAGCGGGAGGGCCCCAAGAGACCCAGTACTTC
TRBJ2-5,TRBV7-6,.,few,CASTATGETQYF,TGTGCCAGCACCGCAACCGGAGAGACCCAGTACTTC
TRBJ2-1,TRBV11-2,TRBD2,.,CASSLVTGGSYNEQFF,TGTGCCAGCAGCTTAGTTACGGGGGGCTCCTACAATGAGCAGTTCTTC
TRBJ2-4,TRBV20-1,.,many,CSATSLAKNIQYF,TGCAGTGCTACCTCACTAGCCAAAAACATTCAGTACTTC
TRBJ2-2,TRBV29-1,TRBD2,.,CSVSGSAHTGELFF,TGCAGCGTTAGCGGGAGCGCACACACCGGGGAGCTGTTTTTT
TRBJ2-7,TRBV20-1,TRBD2,few,CSVPTSGRQNSYEQYF,TGCAGTGTCCCGACTAGCGGGAGGCAAAACTCCTACGAGCAGTACTTC
TRBJ2-3,TRBV20-1,.,.,CSAGATGRDTQYF,TGCAGTGCTGGGGCTACAGGGCGGGATACGCAGTATTTT
TRBJ1-1,TRBV3-1,.,.,CASSQDLRNTEAFF,TGTGCCAGCAGCCAAGACTTACGGAACACTGAAGCTTTCTTT